The rows below give T cell receptor beta chains drawn from one sample of a study of T-cell memory formation after mild COVID-19. TCRdb reprocessed the 5' RACE reads with MiXCR, giving one entry per CDR3 protein. The table has fewer than 400,000 distinct CDR3 sequences, roughly 13% seen once. Sample: PBMCs or a T cell subset sorted from them (not recorded which). The receptors here all came from a man aged 18 to 29 who had mild COVID-19 (a few samples of this study predate the infection). Cell type and time point are not known. Each CDR3 is given with its conserved first and last residue. D genes are given only for firm matches. Size tells how often a clone was seen (once, few, many) or the class of an expanded clone, and some rows leave it out.

v_call	j_call	d_call	clone_size	cdr3_nt	cdr3_aa
TRBV7-9	TRBJ1-2	NA	NA	TGTGCCAGCAGCCCCGGGTCATCAGGCGACTATGGCTACACCTTC	CASSPGSSGDYGYTF
TRBV4-1	TRBJ2-1	NA	NA	TGCGCCAGCAGCCCGAGAGGGGGGGGCGACAATGAGCAGTTCTTC	CASSPRGGGDNEQFF
TRBV5-1	TRBJ2-2	NA	many	TGCGCCAGCAGCTTGGTGTATGGGGCCGGGGAGCTGTTTTTT	CASSLVYGAGELFF
TRBV24-1	TRBJ2-1	NA	NA	TGTGCCACCAGAACGGGGGACAGCAATGAGCAGTTCTTC	CATRTGDSNEQFF
TRBV20-1	TRBJ2-5	TRBD2	few	TGCAGTGCTCAATTGGGCGGGGGGGCCCGGGAGACCCAGTACTTC	CSAQLGGGARETQYF
TRBV5-1	TRBJ2-3	NA	many	TGCGCCAGCAGCTCCCCAGGGCCAGATACGCAGTATTTT	CASSSPGPDTQYF
TRBV9	TRBJ1-6	NA	NA	TGTGCCAGCAGCGTAGGCCAGGCGGGTAATTCACCCCTCCACTTT	CASSVGQAGNSPLHF
TRBV12-3/TRBV12-4	TRBJ1-1	NA	many	TGTGCCAGCAGGATCATGAACACTGAAGCTTTCTTT	CASRIMNTEAFF
TRBV18	TRBJ2-4	NA	NA	TGTGCCAGCTCACCAGGGAAGTTAAAGGATGGCAAAAACATTCAGTACTTC	CASSPGKLKDGKNIQYF
TRBV7-8	TRBJ2-1	TRBD1	NA	TGTGCCAGCAGCCCCGGGAAGGGGGCCCTCAATGAGCAGTTCTTC	CASSPGKGALNEQFF
TRBV11-2	TRBJ2-1	TRBD2	few	TGTGCCAGCAGCAGTGGTGGGACTAGCGGGGGGATCTCCTACAATGAGCAGTTCTTC	CASSSGGTSGGISYNEQFF
TRBV20-1	TRBJ2-3	NA	NA	TGCAGTGCTAGAGATAGCGGAGCGTCAGATACGCAGTATTTT	CSARDSGASDTQYF
TRBV6-5	TRBJ2-7	NA	few	TGTGCCAGTTCGGGGCGGAGCTCCTACGAGCAGTACTTC	CASSGRSSYEQYF
TRBV7-2	TRBJ2-7	NA	few	TGTGCCAGCAGCTCGGACAGCTTATACGAGCAGTACTTC	CASSSDSLYEQYF
TRBV7-3	TRBJ2-3	NA	NA	TGTGCCAGCAGCTTAATGACTAGCACAGATACGCAGTATTTT	CASSLMTSTDTQYF
TRBV20-1	TRBJ2-5	NA	NA	TGCAGTGCTACAGAGTGGGGGATGGCGCGAGAGACCCAGTACTTC	CSATEWGMARETQYF
TRBV5-1	TRBJ2-5	NA	few	TGCGCCAGCAGCATGGCAGGTTCACAAGAGACCCAGTACTTC	CASSMAGSQETQYF
TRBV7-6	TRBJ1-1	TRBD1	NA	TGTGCCAGCAGCTTAGAGCCACAGGGGGGACGGATGAACACTGAAGCTTTCTTT	CASSLEPQGGRMNTEAFF
TRBV29-1	TRBJ1-2	NA	NA	TGCAGCGTTTTAGGGACCTTGAATGGCTACACCTTC	CSVLGTLNGYTF
TRBV5-1	TRBJ1-5	NA	many	TGCGCCAGCAGCTTGGAACCCAATCAGCCCCAGCATTTT	CASSLEPNQPQHF
TRBV7-9	TRBJ2-6	NA	NA	TGTGCCAGCAGCTTAGGGGTTGCAGGGAACTCTGGGGCCAACGTCCTGACTTTC	CASSLGVAGNSGANVLTF
TRBV4-1	TRBJ1-3	NA	NA	TGCGCCAGCATCCACCAGGGGACTGGAAACACCATATATTTT	CASIHQGTGNTIYF
TRBV7-3	TRBJ2-7	NA	many	TGTGCCAGCAGCTTAAACCCAGCCCACTACTACGAGCAGTACTTC	CASSLNPAHYYEQYF
TRBV10-1	TRBJ2-7	TRBD1	NA	TGCGCCAGCAGTGAGTCAAGGGGGCCCTACGAGCAGTACTTC	CASSESRGPYEQYF
TRBV7-2	TRBJ1-6	TRBD1	few	TGTGCCAGCAGTTCAGCCTCAGGGGGCCGGTCACCCCTCCACTTT	CASSSASGGRSPLHF
TRBV9	TRBJ2-7	TRBD2	NA	TGTGCCAGCAGCGTGGGACTAGCGGGGGAAAGAGAGCAGTACTTC	CASSVGLAGEREQYF
TRBV20-1	TRBJ1-6	NA	NA	TGCAGTGCTAGCCCGGGGATCCCTTCACCCCTCCACTTT	CSASPGIPSPLHF
TRBV24-1	TRBJ1-4	TRBD1	many	TGTGCCACCACCCCGGGACAGAGTAATGAAAAACTGTTTTTT	CATTPGQSNEKLFF
TRBV19	TRBJ1-2	NA	few	TGTGCCAGTAGTACCTTGGACTGGGGAGGGGACTATGGCTACACCTTC	CASSTLDWGGDYGYTF
TRBV7-2	TRBJ1-1	NA	NA	TGTGCCAGCAGCTTGCCTAATCGGGGCGAAGCTTTCTTT	CASSLPNRGEAFF
TRBV7-9	TRBJ2-5	NA	many	TGTGCCAGCAGTCGGGCAGAAGAGACCCAGTACTTC	CASSRAEETQYF
TRBV15	TRBJ1-4	TRBD1	NA	TGTGCCACCAGCAGGGAACCTCCGGGACAGAAGACCGAAAAACTGTTTTTT	CATSREPPGQKTEKLFF
TRBV7-2	TRBJ1-6	NA	many	TGTGCCAGCAGAGCGCAAGGGTCACCCCTCCACTTT	CASRAQGSPLHF
TRBV30	TRBJ2-3	NA	NA	TGTGCCTGCTTGATAGGGTCAACAGATACGCAGTATTTT	CACLIGSTDTQYF
TRBV7-2	TRBJ1-6	NA	few	TGTGCCAGCAGAACCGGCGGGGCTTCACCCCTCCACTTT	CASRTGGASPLHF